One TCR beta chain is described in this entry. Per the original data handling: Counts of nucleated cells, estimated from reference gene primer amplification, were obtained. Profiled with immunoSEQ multiplex PCR; TCRdb holds only in-frame clones, not every one. The DNA was the basis for D and trimming; V, J and clone size are from that table. The table includes 80,000 to 130,000 clones, approximately 85% detected once. The ends lost 4 bases at V and 8 bases at J; junction bases unmatched: 15. Germline CDR1 and CDR2: SGHNT and YYREEE (reference sequence). The CDR3 is made up of 16 amino acids. This record belongs to a study of blood T cell repertoires in COVID-19. On the study more broadly: Samples of COVID-19 (acute and convalescent) were obtained from the United States, Italy and Spain. T cells, B-cell-depleted T cells, or PBMCs provided the cDNA or gDNA that served as material.

The receptor's source is a woman aged 60-70 years with acute or convalescent COVID-19. The chain joins TRBV5-4 to TRBJ1-2; 9 nucleotides agree with TRBD1. Sequenced: peripheral blood. CDR3 in DNA: TGTGCCAGCAGCCCGAAACCGGGACAGGGAGTATTCGGCTACACCTTC. This translates into CASSPKPGQGVFGYTF.